These 6 T cell receptor beta chains originate from one sample sequenced in a study of shared clonotypes between healthy human individuals. The table came from immunoSEQ multiplex PCR; TCRdb's copy has only in-frame clones and leaves some out. This sample has about 1.5 million clones, with approximately 98% found just once. Sequencing was carried out using naive CD4+ T cells sorted from blood. Documented subset: CD45RA+ positively selected. The receptors derive from a man aged 30 to 45 in good health.

The gene calls are TRBV9 and TRBJ2-1, with a possible D match to TRBD2 (7 bases). The CDR3 contains 16 residues. Deletions cut 4 bases from V and 7 bases from J, with 21 bases between. CDR1 SGDLS and CDR2 YYNGEE come from the germline V gene. The CDR3 sequence: CASSPLGGGGWNEQFF. CDR3 DNA: TGTGCCAGCAGCCCTCTCGGGGGAGGGGGGTGGAATGAGCAGTTCTTC.

The chain joins TRBV7-9 to TRBJ2-1; 8 bases fit TRBD2. The CDR3 is 14 residues long. V shed 6 bases, J shed 7 bases, and the junction held 8 bases outside the gene matches. The germline V gene encodes CDR1 SEHNR and CDR2 FQNEAQ (reference sequence). For the CDR3, the DNA is TGTGCCAGCAGTAAGCGGGAGTTGAAAAATGAGCAGTTCTTC. Translation: CASSKRELKNEQFF. The entire variable domain, with the rest obtained from reference TRBV7-9 and TRBJ2-1, is as follows: DTGVSQNPRHKITKRGQNVTFRCDPISEHNRLYWYRQTLGQGPEFLTYFQNEAQLEKSRLLSDRFSAERPKGSFSTLEIQRTEQGDSAMYLCASSKRELKNEQFFGPGTRLTVL.

The genes are TRBV30 and TRBJ2-7, with D tentatively TRBD1 or TRBD2 (5 bases each). The CDR3 has 16 amino acids. With 3 bases removed from V and 2 bases from J, the gap between germline ends came to 20 bases. Germline loops: CDR1 GTSNPN, CDR2 SVGIG (reference sequence). CDR3 bases: TGTGCCTGGAGGGACAATGGAGGCTCCCTTCCCTACGAGCAGTACTTC. Translating gives CAWRDNGGSLPYEQYF.

CDR3 sequence: CASSLGLSRTSTDTQYF. The CDR3 bases are TGTGCCAGCAGCTTGGGGTTGAGTAGAACTAGCACAGATACGCAGTATTTT. The chain employs TRBV7-2 and TRBJ2-3; D gene unclear. Looked up from germline, CDR1 is SGHTA and CDR2 is FQGNSA. This CDR3 region has 17 residues. The germline V and J ends were trimmed by 3 bases and 0 bases, with 16 bases remaining between them.

Only one count was recorded for this clone. The chain employs TRBV7-2 and TRBJ2-2; 9 nucleotides agree with TRBD1. J lost 7 bases, V lost 5 bases, and 5 bases had no gene match. CDR3 size: 14 residues. Germline assignment: CDR1 SGHTA and CDR2 FQGNSA. CDR3 sequence: CASSLQGAVGELFF. In DNA form, the CDR3 reads TGTGCCAGCAGCCTACAGGGGGCGGTCGGGGAGCTGTTTTTT.

The V gene is TRBV19, the J gene TRBJ1-5, with D perhaps matching TRBD1 (5 bases). CDR1 and CDR2 from the germline V gene are LNHDA and SQIVND (reference sequence). Trimming cost V 3 bases and J 6 bases, with 18 bases left between them. The CDR3 runs to 16 residues. CDR3 in DNA: TGTGCCAGTAGTATCGGAACGCAGGGTTGGGGTCAGCCCCAGCATTTT. Its translation is CASSIGTQGWGQPQHF.